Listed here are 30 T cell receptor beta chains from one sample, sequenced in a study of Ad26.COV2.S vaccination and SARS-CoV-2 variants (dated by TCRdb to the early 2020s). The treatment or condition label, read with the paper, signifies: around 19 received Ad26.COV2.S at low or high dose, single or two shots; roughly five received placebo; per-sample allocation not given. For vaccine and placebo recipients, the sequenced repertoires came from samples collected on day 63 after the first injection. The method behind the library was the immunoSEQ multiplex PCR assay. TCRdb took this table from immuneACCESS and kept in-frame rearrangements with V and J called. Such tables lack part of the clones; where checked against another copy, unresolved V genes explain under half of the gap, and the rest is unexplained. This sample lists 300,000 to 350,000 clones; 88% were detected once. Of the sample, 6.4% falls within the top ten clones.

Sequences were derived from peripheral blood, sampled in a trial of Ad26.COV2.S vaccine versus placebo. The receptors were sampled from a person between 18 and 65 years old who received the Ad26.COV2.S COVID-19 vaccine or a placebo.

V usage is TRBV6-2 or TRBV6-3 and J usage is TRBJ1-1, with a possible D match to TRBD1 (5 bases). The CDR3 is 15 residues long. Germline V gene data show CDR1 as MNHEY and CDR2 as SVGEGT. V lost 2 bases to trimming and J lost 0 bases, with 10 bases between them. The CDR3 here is CASSYRQLMNTEAFF. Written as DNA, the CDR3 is TGTGCCAGCAGTTACCGACAGCTCATGAACACTGAAGCTTTCTTT.

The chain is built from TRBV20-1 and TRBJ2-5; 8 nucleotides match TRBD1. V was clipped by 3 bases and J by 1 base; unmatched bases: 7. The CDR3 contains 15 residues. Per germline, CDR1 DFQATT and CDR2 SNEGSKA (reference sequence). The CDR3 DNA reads TGCAGTGCTAGTGGGGGGACAGGTATCCAAGAGACCCAGTACTTC. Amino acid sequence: CSASGGTGIQETQYF.

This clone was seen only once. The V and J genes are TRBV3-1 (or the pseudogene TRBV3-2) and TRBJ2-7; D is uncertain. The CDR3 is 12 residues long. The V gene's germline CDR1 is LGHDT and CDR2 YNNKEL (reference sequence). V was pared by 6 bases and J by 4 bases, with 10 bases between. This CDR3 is CASRISPYEQYF. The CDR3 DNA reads TGTGCCAGCAGGATCAGCCCGTACGAGCAGTACTTC.

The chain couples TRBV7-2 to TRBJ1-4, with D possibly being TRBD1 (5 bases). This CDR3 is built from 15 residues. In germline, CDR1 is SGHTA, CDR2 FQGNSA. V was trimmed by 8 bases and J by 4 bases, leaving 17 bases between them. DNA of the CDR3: TGTGCCAGCGGTATGGGAGGGGCTCGTAATGAAAAACTGTTTTTT. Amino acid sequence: CASGMGGARNEKLFF.

The CDR3 sequence is CASSEAGGPHNEQFF. The CDR3 DNA is TGCGCCAGCAGCGAGGCAGGGGGCCCACACAATGAGCAGTTCTTC. The rearrangement links TRBV5-1 to TRBJ2-1, with 8 bases that match TRBD1. Trimming cost V 4 bases and J 5 bases; bases outside gene matches: 8. The germline V gene has CDR1 SGHRS and CDR2 YFSETQ. This CDR3 comprises 15 residues.

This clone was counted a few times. The chain's CDR3 is CASGEGMNTEAFF. CDR3 DNA sequence: TGTGCCAGCGGGGAAGGCATGAACACTGAAGCTTTCTTT. The gene calls are TRBV7-3 and TRBJ1-1; D is ambiguous. Per the germline V gene, CDR1 is SGHTA and CDR2 is FQGTGA. V was shortened by 8 bases and J by 0 bases, with 10 bases between the two germline ends. CDR3 size: 13 residues.

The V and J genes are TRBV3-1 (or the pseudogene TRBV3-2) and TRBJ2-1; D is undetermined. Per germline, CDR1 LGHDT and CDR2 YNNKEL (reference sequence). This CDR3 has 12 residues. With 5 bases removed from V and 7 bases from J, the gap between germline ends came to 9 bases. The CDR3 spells CASSTGPNEQFF. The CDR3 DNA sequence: TGTGCCAGCAGCACCGGTCCTAATGAGCAGTTCTTC.

In DNA form, the CDR3 reads TGTGCCAGCAGTGAACGGCGTACCTACACTGAAGCTTTCTTT. Translating it yields CASSERRTYTEAFF. The chain carries TRBV2 and TRBJ1-1; D call uncertain. There are 14 residues in the CDR3. V gave up 2 bases and J gave up 3 bases, with 10 bases separating them. Germline V gene data show CDR1 as SNHLY and CDR2 as FYNNEI.

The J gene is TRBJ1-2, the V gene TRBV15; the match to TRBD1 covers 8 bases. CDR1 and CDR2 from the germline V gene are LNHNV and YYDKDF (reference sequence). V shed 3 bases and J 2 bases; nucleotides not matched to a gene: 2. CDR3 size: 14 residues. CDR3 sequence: CATSSDRGNYGYTF. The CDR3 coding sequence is TGTGCCACCAGCAGCGACAGGGGAAACTATGGCTACACCTTC. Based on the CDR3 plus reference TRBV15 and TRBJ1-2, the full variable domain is DAMVIQNPRYQVTQFGKPVTLSCSQTLNHNVMYWYQQKSSQAPKLLFHYYDKDFNNEADTPDNFQSRRPNTSFCFLDIRSPGLGDTAMYLCATSSDRGNYGYTFGSGTRLTVV.

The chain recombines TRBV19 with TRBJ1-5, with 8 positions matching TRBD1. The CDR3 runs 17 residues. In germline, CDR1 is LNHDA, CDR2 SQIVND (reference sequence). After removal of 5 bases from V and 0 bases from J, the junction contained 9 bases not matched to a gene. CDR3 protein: CASSPWIGTGSNQPQHF. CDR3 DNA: TGTGCCAGTAGTCCTTGGATCGGGACAGGTAGCAATCAGCCCCAGCATTTT.

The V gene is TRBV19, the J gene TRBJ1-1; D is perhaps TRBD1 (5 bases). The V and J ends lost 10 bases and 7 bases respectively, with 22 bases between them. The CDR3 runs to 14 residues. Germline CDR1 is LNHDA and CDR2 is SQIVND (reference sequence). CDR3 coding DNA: TGTGCCACCTTCCACCTGGGAGGGACCAATGAAGCTTTCTTT. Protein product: CATFHLGGTNEAFF.

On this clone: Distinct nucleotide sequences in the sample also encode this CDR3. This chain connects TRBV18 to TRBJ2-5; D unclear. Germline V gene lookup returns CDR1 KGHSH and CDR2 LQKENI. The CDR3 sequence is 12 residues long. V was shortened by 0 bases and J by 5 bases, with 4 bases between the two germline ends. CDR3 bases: TGTGCCAGCTCACCACCCGGGGAGACCCAGTACTTC. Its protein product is CASSPPGETQYF.

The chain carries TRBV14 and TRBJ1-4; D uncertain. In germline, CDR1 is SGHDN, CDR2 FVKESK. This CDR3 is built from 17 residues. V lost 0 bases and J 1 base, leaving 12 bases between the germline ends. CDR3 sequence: CASSQEEAGLTNEKLFF. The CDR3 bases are TGTGCCAGCAGCCAAGAAGAGGCGGGGTTAACTAATGAAAAACTGTTTTTT. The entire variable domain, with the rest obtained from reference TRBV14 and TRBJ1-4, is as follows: EAGVTQFPSHSVIEKGQTVTLRCDPISGHDNLYWYRRVMGKEIKFLLHFVKESKQDESGMPNNRFLAERTGGTYSTLKVQPAELEDSGVYFCASSQEEAGLTNEKLFFGSGTQLSVL.

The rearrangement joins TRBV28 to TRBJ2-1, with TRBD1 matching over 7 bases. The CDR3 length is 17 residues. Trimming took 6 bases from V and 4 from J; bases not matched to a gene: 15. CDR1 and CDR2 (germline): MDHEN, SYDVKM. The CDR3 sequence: CASRPMRGGERYNEQFF. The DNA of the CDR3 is TGTGCCAGCAGACCCATGAGAGGGGGCGAGAGGTACAATGAGCAGTTCTTC.

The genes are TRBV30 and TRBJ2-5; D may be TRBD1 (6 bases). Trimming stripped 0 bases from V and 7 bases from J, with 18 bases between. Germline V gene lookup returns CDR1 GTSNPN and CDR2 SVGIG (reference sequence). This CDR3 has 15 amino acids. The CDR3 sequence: CAWSVHPGVAVTQYF. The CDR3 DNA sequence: TGTGCCTGGAGTGTACATCCAGGGGTTGCGGTGACCCAGTACTTC.

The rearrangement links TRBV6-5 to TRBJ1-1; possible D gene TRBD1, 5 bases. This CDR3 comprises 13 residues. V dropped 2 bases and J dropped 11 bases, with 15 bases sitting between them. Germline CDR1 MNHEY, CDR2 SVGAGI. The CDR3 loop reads CASSYEVGTSAFF. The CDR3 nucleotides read TGTGCCAGCAGTTACGAGGTAGGGACTTCGGCTTTCTTT.

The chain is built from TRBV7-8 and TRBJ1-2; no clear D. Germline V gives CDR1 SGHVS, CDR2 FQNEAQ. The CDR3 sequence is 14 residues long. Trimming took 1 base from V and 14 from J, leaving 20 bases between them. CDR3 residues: CASSLVGSLEPLTF. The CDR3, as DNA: TGTGCCAGCAGCTTAGTGGGGTCCCTAGAACCGTTAACCTTC.

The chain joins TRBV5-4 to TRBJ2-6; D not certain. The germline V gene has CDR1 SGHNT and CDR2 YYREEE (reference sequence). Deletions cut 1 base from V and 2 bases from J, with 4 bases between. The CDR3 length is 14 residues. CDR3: CASSLMTGANVLTF. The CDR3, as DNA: TGTGCCAGCAGCTTGATGACTGGGGCCAACGTCCTGACTTTC. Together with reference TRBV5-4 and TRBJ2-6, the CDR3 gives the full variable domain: ETGVTQSPTHLIKTRGQQVTLRCSSQSGHNTVSWYQQALGQGPQFIFQYYREEENGRGNFPPRFSGLQFPNYSSELNVNALELDDSALYLCASSLMTGANVLTFGAGSRLTVL.

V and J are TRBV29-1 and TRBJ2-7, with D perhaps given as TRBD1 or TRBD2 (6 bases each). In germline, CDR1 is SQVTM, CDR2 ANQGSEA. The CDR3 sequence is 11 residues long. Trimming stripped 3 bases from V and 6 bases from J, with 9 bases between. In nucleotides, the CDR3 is TGCAGCGTTGACAGGGGAGGCGAGCAGTACTTC. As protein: CSVDRGGEQYF.

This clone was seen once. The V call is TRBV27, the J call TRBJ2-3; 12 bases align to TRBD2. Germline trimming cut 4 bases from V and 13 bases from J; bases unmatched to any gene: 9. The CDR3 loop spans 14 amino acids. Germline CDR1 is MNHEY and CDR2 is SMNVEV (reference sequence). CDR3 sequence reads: CASSSSRTSGDKYF. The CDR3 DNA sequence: TGTGCCAGCAGTTCCTCTCGGACTAGCGGGGACAAGTATTTT.

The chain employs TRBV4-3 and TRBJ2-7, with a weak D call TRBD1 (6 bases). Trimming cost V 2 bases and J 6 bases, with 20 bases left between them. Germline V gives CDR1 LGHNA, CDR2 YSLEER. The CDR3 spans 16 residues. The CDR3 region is CASSQSLVGGFSEQYF. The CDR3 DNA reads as TGCGCCAGCAGCCAAAGCCTGGTTGGGGGCTTTTCCGAGCAGTACTTC.

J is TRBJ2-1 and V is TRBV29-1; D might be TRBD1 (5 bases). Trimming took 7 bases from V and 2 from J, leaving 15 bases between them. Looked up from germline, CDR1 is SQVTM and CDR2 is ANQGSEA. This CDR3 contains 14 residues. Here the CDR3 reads CSGRQLLTYNEQFF. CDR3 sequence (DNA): TGCAGCGGTCGACAGCTATTAACCTACAATGAGCAGTTCTTC.

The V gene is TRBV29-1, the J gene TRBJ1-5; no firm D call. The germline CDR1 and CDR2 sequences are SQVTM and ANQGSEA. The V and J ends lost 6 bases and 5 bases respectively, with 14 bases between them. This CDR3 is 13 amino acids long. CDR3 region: CSVNMGQDQPQHF. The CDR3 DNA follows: TGCAGCGTGAACATGGGTCAGGATCAGCCCCAGCATTTT.

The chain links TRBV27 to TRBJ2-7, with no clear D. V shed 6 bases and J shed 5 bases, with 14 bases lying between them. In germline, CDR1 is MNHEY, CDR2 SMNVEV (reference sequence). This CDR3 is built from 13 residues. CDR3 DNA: TGTGCCAGCAGCTCTATACTCCTTCACGAGCAGTACTTC. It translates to CASSSILLHEQYF.

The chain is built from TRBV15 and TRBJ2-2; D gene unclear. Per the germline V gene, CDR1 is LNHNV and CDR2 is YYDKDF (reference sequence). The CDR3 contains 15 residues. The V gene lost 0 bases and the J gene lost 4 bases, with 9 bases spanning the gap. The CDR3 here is CATSRDLSITGELFF. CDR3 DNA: TGTGCCACCAGCAGAGATCTATCGATCACCGGGGAGCTGTTTTTT.

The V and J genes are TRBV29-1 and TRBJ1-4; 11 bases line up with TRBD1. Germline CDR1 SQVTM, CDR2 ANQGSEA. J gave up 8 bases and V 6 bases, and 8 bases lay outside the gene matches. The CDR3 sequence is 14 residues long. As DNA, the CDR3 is TGCAGCGTAGGCCCCGGGACAGGGGGAGAAAAACTGTTTTTT. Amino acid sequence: CSVGPGTGGEKLFF.

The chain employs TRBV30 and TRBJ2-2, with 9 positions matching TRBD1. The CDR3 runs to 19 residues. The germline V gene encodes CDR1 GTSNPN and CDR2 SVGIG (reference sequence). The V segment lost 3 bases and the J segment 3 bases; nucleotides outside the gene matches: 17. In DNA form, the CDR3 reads TGTGCCTGGAGAGGGGGCGGGACAGGGTTTGTTTGGGACACCGGGGAGCTGTTTTTT. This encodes CAWRGGGTGFVWDTGELFF.

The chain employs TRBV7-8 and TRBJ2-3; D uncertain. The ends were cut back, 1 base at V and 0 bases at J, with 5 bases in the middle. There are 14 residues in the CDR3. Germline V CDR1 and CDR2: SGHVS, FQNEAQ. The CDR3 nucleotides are TGTGCCAGCAGCTTAGGGCCTAGCACAGATACGCAGTATTTT. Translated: CASSLGPSTDTQYF.

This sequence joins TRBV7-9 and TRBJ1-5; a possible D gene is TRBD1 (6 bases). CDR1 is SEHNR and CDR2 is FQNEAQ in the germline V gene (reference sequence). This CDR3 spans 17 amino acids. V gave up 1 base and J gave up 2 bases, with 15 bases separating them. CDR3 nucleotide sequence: TGTGCCAGCAGCTTAGGATCCGGGGGCGCGGGCAATCAGCCCCAGCATTTT. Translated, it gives CASSLGSGGAGNQPQHF. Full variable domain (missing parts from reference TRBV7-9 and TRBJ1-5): DTGVSQNPRHKITKRGQNVTFRCDPISEHNRLYWYRQTLGQGPEFLTYFQNEAQLEKSRLLSDRFSAERPKGSFSTLEIQRTEQGDSAMYLCASSLGSGGAGNQPQHFGDGTRLSIL.

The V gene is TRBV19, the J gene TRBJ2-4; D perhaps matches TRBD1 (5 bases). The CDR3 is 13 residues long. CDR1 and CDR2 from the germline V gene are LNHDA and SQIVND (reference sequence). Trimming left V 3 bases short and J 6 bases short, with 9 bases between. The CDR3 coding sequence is TGTGCCAGTAGTATGGATAGGGGAAACATTCAGTACTTC. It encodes CASSMDRGNIQYF.